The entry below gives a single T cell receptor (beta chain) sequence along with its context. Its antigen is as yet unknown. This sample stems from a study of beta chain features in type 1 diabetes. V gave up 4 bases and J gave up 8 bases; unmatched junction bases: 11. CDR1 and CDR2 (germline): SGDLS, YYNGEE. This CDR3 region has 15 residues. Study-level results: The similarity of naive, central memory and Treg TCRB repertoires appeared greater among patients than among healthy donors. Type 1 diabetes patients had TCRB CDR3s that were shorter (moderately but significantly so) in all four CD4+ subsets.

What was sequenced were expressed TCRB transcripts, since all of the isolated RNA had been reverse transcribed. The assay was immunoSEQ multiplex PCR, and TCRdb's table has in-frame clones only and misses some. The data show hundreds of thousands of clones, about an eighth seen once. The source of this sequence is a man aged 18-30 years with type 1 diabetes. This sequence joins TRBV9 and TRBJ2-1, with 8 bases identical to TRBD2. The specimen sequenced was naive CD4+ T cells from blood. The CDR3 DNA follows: TGTGCCAGCAGCTTTGGACTAGCCGGGTACGATGAGCAGTTCTTC. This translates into CASSFGLAGYDEQFF.